The rows below give T cell receptor beta chains drawn from one sample of a study of shared clonotypes between healthy human individuals. Generated by immunoSEQ multiplex PCR, the TCRdb table keeps only in-frame clones and is missing some. The sample holds hundreds of thousands of clones, about 96% seen once. Sequencing used naive CD8+ T cells sorted from blood. These receptors came from a woman in her twenties or thirties in good health. CDR3s include the opening cysteine and the closing phenylalanine or tryptophan. The D gene is left open where the match is weak. The size of a clone is reported for some rows only, either as once, few or many, or as a class for expanded clones.

len | j_gene | v_gene | abundance | d_gene | CDR3nt | CDR3aa
13 | TRBJ2-7 | TRBV27 | few | . | TGTGCCAGCAGTTTGGGGCTCTCCTACGAGCAGTACTTC | CASSLGLSYEQYF
15 | TRBJ2-1 | TRBV4-1 | once | . | TGCGCCAGCAGCCAAGATGGAAGCTCCTACAATGAGCAGTTCTTC | CASSQDGSSYNEQFF
13 | TRBJ1-3 | TRBV9 | . | . | TGTGCCAGCAGCGTAGACTCTGGAAACACCATATATTTT | CASSVDSGNTIYF
14 | TRBJ1-2 | TRBV7-9 | once | TRBD1 | TGTGCCAGCAGGCCGACAGGGGGCGTCTATGGCTACACCTTC | CASRPTGGVYGYTF
15 | TRBJ1-1 | TRBV14 | . | . | TGTGCCAGCAGCCGAGAACTATACTTGAACACTGAAGCTTTCTTT | CASSRELYLNTEAFF
15 | TRBJ1-1 | TRBV19 | . | . | TGTGCCAGTAGTGGCCGGAGTTACGGGAGCACTGAAGCTTTCTTT | CASSGRSYGSTEAFF
12 | TRBJ2-3 | TRBV28 | . | . | TGTGCCAGCAGTCCTACAGGGGATACGCAGTATTTT | CASSPTGDTQYF
15 | TRBJ2-7 | TRBV4-1 | . | TRBD1 | TGCGCCAGCAGCCGGTCGACAGGGGGTGCCTACGAGCAGTACTTC | CASSRSTGGAYEQYF
11 | TRBJ2-3 | TRBV5-1 | . | . | TGCGCCAGCAGCTTGGAGAATACGCAGTATTTT | CASSLENTQYF
15 | TRBJ2-2 | TRBV4-1 | . | . | TGCGCCAGCAGACACGTGGGAGGTGGGCCCGGGGAGCTGTTTTTT | CASRHVGGGPGELFF
16 | TRBJ2-3 | TRBV11-2 | . | TRBD1 | TGTGCCAGCAGCCGCTGGGGACAGGGGGTTTTAGGTACGCAGTATTTT | CASSRWGQGVLGTQYF
15 | TRBJ2-7 | TRBV27 | . | TRBD2 | TGTGCCAGCAGTCCGAGAGCGGGGATCCCCTACGAGCAGTACTTC | CASSPRAGIPYEQYF
15 | TRBJ2-1 | TRBV27 | . | . | TGTGCCAGCACCCTAGGGCGTGGCTCCTACAATGAGCAGTTCTTC | CASTLGRGSYNEQFF
12 | TRBJ1-1 | TRBV9 | . | . | TGTGCCAGCAAGGAGTTAAACACTGAAGCTTTCTTT | CASKELNTEAFF
14 | TRBJ2-5 | TRBV5-1 | . | . | TGCGCCAGCAGCCGCAGGGGACTCCAAGAGACCCAGTACTTC | CASSRRGLQETQYF
13 | TRBJ2-1 | TRBV9 | . | . | TGTGCCAGCTCCCGGGACTCACCCAATGAGCAGTTCTTC | CASSRDSPNEQFF
14 | TRBJ2-1 | TRBV29-1 | . | TRBD2 | TGCAGCGTTAAGGGAAGCGGGAGGATCAATGAGCAGTTCTTC | CSVKGSGRINEQFF
17 | TRBJ2-1 | TRBV9 | . | TRBD1 | TGTGCCAGCAGCGGCGCTTCGGGACAGGGTTATTGGAATGAGCAGTTCTTC | CASSGASGQGYWNEQFF
15 | TRBJ2-7 | TRBV27 | . | TRBD2 | TGTGCCAGCAGTTTAACGTTGGGAGGGTCTCACGAGCAGTACTTC | CASSLTLGGSHEQYF
15 | TRBJ2-7 | TRBV5-1 | . | TRBD2 | TGCGCCAGCAGCTTGGCGCGCGGGAGCTTCTACGAGCAGTACTTC | CASSLARGSFYEQYF
15 | TRBJ2-1 | TRBV6-5 | . | . | TGTGCCAGCAGTTTCGGATTGAATAACGGGGATGAGCAGTTCTTC | CASSFGLNNGDEQFF
13 | TRBJ2-7 | TRBV13 | . | . | TGTGCCAGCAGCTTAGGGAGGGGATACGAGCAGTACTTC | CASSLGRGYEQYF
12 | TRBJ2-5 | TRBV11-3 | . | . | TGTGCCAGCCCTCCGGGACAATCTTTTAAGTACTTC | CASPPGQSFKYF
15 | TRBJ2-5 | TRBV7-2 | . | TRBD2 | TGTGCCAGCAGCCCCGGGACTAGCGGGCAAGAGACCCAGTACTTC | CASSPGTSGQETQYF
16 | TRBJ1-5 | TRBV4-1 | . | TRBD1 | TGCGCCAGCAGCCCCGACTTTAGCAGGGGGGTTCAGCCCCAGCATTTT | CASSPDFSRGVQPQHF
15 | TRBJ2-1 | TRBV7-9 | . | TRBD2 | TGTGCCAGCAGGCTTACTAGCGGCTCCTACAATGAGCAGTTCTTC | CASRLTSGSYNEQFF
14 | TRBJ2-7 | TRBV14 | . | TRBD1 | TGTGCCAGCAGCCTGGGACAGGGTCCGGACGAGCAGTACTTC | CASSLGQGPDEQYF
13 | TRBJ1-3 | TRBV27 | . | TRBD1 | TGTGCCAGCAGTTTTTTAGACAGGGGTCCCATATATTTT | CASSFLDRGPIYF
16 | TRBJ2-1 | TRBV4-1 | . | TRBD2 | TGCGCCAGCAGCCTCCATAGCGGGAGCTCCTACAATGAGCAGTTCTTC | CASSLHSGSSYNEQFF
16 | TRBJ1-6 | TRBV28 | . | TRBD1 | TGTGCCAGCAGCTTAATTATAGGACAGGGAGATTCACCCCTCCACTTT | CASSLIIGQGDSPLHF